This passage covers 5 T cell receptor beta chains from one sample sequenced in a study of blood T cells in healthy people across ages. It was with a sample-barcoded 5' primer and a J-beta primer mix that a second PCR of about 6 to 11 cycles was run. TCRdb reprocessed the 5' RACE reads via MiXCR and lists one record per CDR3 protein. The sample carries 700,000 to 850,000 distinct CDR3 sequences, roughly 35% recorded once. The material sequenced was blood. These receptors were taken from a man younger than 35 in good health.

This clonotype appeared many times. The V and J genes are TRBV20-1 and TRBJ2-5, with 8 nucleotides matching TRBD2. The V and J ends lost 7 bases and 3 bases, in that order; junction bases with no gene match: 4. There are 12 residues in the CDR3. CDR1 and CDR2 from the germline V gene are DFQATT and SNEGSKA (reference sequence). CDR3 amino acids: CSVSTSEETQYF. DNA for the CDR3: TGCAGTGTCTCGACTAGCGAAGAGACCCAGTACTTC.

The CDR3 bases are TGTGCCACCAGTGACAGCACAGGGGACGATAATCAGCCCCAGCATTTT. This sequence encodes CATSDSTGDDNQPQHF. The rearrangement uses TRBV24-1 and TRBJ1-5; 7 bases map to TRBD1. The CDR3 runs 16 residues. The V and J ends lost 4 bases and 4 bases, in that order; junction bases with no gene match: 9. Germline assignment: CDR1 KGHDR and CDR2 SFDVKD.

This clonotype has a handful of counts. The J gene is TRBJ2-1, the V gene TRBV20-1; D is perhaps TRBD2 (6 bases). Trimming removed 6 bases at V and 5 bases at J, with 14 bases between. Germline V gives CDR1 DFQATT, CDR2 SNEGSKA (reference sequence). CDR3 size: 13 residues. CDR3: CSARAGTDNEQFF. In DNA, the CDR3 is TGCAGTGCGAGGGCGGGGACCGACAATGAGCAGTTCTTC.

CDR3 region: CASSDSMGKTQYF. CDR3 nucleotides: TGTGCCAGCAGTGACTCGATGGGAAAGACCCAGTACTTC. The V gene is TRBV6-4, the J gene TRBJ2-7; D gene ambiguous. With the DNA end fitting TRBJ2-5 better, the J assignment may be wrong. In germline, CDR1 is MRHNA, CDR2 SNTAGT. The CDR3 runs to 13 residues.

This clonotype was seen more than once but under ten times. V gene TRBV28 combines with J gene TRBJ1-2; a possible D gene is TRBD1 (6 bases). Germline CDR1 MDHEN, CDR2 SYDVKM. V dropped 10 bases and J dropped 2 bases, with 14 bases sitting between them. The CDR3 consists of 13 residues. The CDR3 DNA follows: TGTGCCATCCCGGACAGCCAGAACTATGGCTACACCTTC. Its protein product is CAIPDSQNYGYTF.